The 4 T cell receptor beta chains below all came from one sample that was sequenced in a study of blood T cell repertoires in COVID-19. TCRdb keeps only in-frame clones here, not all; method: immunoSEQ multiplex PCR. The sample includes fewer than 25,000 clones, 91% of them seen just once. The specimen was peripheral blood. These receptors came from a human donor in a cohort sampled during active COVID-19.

The CDR3 coding sequence is TGTGCCAGCAGGACACAGAGATACTCCTACGAGCAGTACTTC. Protein: CASRTQRYSYEQYF. The J gene is TRBJ2-7, the V gene TRBV6-5, with D unclear. The CDR3 contains 14 residues. Germline CDR1 and CDR2: MNHEY and SVGAGI. Trimming removed 6 bases from V and 0 bases from J, with 12 bases in between.

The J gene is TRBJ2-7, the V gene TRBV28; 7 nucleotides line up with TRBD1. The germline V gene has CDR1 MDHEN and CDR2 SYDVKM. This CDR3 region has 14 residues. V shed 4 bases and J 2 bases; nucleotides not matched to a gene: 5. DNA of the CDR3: TGTGCCAGCAGTTCAGGACAGGCCCCCTACGAGCAGTACTTC. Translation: CASSSGQAPYEQYF.

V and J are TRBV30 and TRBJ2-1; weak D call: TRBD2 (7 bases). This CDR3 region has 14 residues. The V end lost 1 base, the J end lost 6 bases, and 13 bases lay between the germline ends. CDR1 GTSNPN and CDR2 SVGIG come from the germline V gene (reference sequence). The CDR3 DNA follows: TGTGCCTGGAGTGGCGGCGGGGGCGTCAATGAGCAGTTCTTC. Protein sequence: CAWSGGGGVNEQFF.

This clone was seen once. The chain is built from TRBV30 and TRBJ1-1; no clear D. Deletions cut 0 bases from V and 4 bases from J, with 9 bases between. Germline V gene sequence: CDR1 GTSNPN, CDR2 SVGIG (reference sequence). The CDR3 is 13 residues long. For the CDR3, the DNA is TGTGCCTGGAGTGTAGTTAGAGGCACTGAAGCTTTCTTT. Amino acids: CAWSVVRGTEAFF.